The present entry profiles one T cell receptor beta chain with its context. Some clones are missing from TCRdb's copy, which holds only in-frame ones; the method was immunoSEQ multiplex PCR. This repertoire shows about 130,000 clones, around nine tenths found once; its top ten account for roughly 10%. The record originates from a study of blood T cell repertoires in COVID-19. About the research overall: Material from acute and convalescent COVID-19 was sourced from the United States, Italy and Spain.

Germline V CDR1 and CDR2: KGHDR, SFDVKD. Trimming took 3 bases from V and 0 from J, leaving 18 bases between them. The CDR3 loop spans 18 amino acids. Enrolment of Seattle patients took place during active infection, and they were followed longitudinally. The sample taken for sequencing was peripheral blood. The chain employs TRBV24-1 and TRBJ2-3; possibly TRBD2 for D (7 bases). The clonotype comes from a woman aged 70-85 years with COVID-19, enrolled during active disease. The CDR3 sequence is CATSDTGRGITSTDTQYF. The DNA of the CDR3 is TGTGCCACCAGTGATACAGGGAGGGGGATCACTAGCACAGATACGCAGTATTTT.